This paragraph reports one T cell receptor (beta chain). Its antigen remains unknown. The CDR3 runs 14 residues. V shed 1 base and J shed 0 bases, with 8 bases lying between them. Germline V lookup: CDR1 SGHRS, CDR2 YFSETQ. This sample was included in a study of chemoradiotherapy in HPV16-positive cancers. Study-level information: Functional T-cell assays on a couple of HPV16-positive patients' cells defined candidate HPV-specific clones and common TCR motifs.

Samples were taken several times over chemoradiotherapy. Notes on the study in general: During treatment, candidate HPV-specific clones and E7-related motifs expanded in tumor. Better recurrence-free survival went with HPV-responsive T-cell expansion in HPV16-positive patients.

TCRdb's table, derived via immunoSEQ multiplex PCR, lists solely in-frame clones and lacks some. The sample has about 7,000 clones, about 80% seen once. This specimen was acquired from a patient who underwent chemoradiotherapy. The receptor comes from a human donor with HPV-associated anogenital cancer. This chain links TRBV5-1 with TRBJ2-7; no firm D call. CDR3 loop: CASSLLSHSYEQYF. The CDR3, as DNA: TGCGCCAGCAGCTTGCTGTCGCACTCCTACGAGCAGTACTTC.